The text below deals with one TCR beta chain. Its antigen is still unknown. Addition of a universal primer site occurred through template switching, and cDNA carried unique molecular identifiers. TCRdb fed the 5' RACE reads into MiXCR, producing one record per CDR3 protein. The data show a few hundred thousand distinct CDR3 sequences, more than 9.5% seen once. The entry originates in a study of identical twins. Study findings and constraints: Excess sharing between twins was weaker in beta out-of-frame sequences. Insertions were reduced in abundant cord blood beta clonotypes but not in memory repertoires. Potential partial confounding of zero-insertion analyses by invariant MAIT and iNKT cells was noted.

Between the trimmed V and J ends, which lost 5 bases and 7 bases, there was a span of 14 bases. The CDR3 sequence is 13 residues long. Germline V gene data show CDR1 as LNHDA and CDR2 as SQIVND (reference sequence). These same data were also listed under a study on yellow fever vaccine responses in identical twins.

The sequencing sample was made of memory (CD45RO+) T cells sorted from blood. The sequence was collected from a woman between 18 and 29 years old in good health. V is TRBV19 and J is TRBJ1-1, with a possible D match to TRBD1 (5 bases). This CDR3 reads CASSVKGTFEAFF. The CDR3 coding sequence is TGTGCCAGTAGTGTTAAGGGGACTTTTGAAGCTTTCTTT.